The 20 T cell receptor beta chains below come from one sample, sequenced in a study of blood T cell repertoires in COVID-19. Sequenced by immunoSEQ multiplex PCR; TCRdb stores in-frame clones only, minus some. Of roughly 180,000 clones listed, approximately 85% were seen once; the top ten hold around 7%. Input material: peripheral blood. The receptors shown here come from a man at least 80 years old with COVID-19, enrolled during active disease.

This chain connects TRBV29-1 to TRBJ2-7; 10 nucleotides agree with TRBD1. This CDR3 comprises 13 residues. CDR1 is SQVTM, CDR2 ANQGSEA, per germline. V lost 1 base, J lost 6 bases, and 3 bases stayed unmatched. The CDR3: CSVEGQGAPEQYF. The CDR3 region has the DNA TGCAGCGTTGAAGGACAGGGGGCGCCCGAGCAGTACTTC.

The rearrangement joins TRBV24-1 to TRBJ2-1, with a tentative D call TRBD2 (6 bases). This CDR3 region has 17 residues. CDR1 is KGHDR and CDR2 is SFDVKD in the germline V gene. The germline V and J ends were trimmed by 2 bases and 6 bases, with 19 bases remaining between them. CDR3 region: CATSDSTRDSLGNEQFF. The CDR3 bases are TGTGCCACCAGTGATTCGACCCGGGACTCTCTAGGCAATGAGCAGTTCTTC.

The V call is TRBV7-8, the J call TRBJ1-5; 8 nucleotides line up with TRBD1. Germline V gene lookup returns CDR1 SGHVS and CDR2 FQNEAQ. This CDR3 is 15 amino acids long. The V segment lost 0 bases and the J segment 6 bases; nucleotides outside the gene matches: 4. The CDR3 reads CASSLAGTGTQPQHF. The CDR3, as DNA: TGTGCCAGCAGCTTAGCGGGGACAGGTACTCAGCCCCAGCATTTT.

The chain employs TRBV13 and TRBJ1-6, with D possibly being TRBD1 (6 bases). The CDR3 has 17 residues. Germline lookup yields CDR1 PRHDT and CDR2 FYEKMQ (reference sequence). Trimming took off 3 bases at V and 7 bases at J, with 19 bases between the two ends. CDR3 in amino acids: CASSFLTGLIGNSPLHF. The CDR3 DNA is TGTGCCAGCAGCTTTCTGACAGGCCTTATCGGGAATTCACCCCTCCACTTT. Using reference TRBV13 and TRBJ1-6 for the parts outside the CDR3, the full variable domain is AAGVIQSPRHLIKEKRETATLKCYPIPRHDTVYWYQQGPGQDPQFLISFYEKMQSDKGSIPDRFSAQQFSDYHSELNMSSLELGDSALYFCASSFLTGLIGNSPLHFGNGTRLTVT.

V usage is TRBV5-4 and J usage is TRBJ2-5, with 9 bases identical to TRBD2. Germline CDR1 SGHNT, CDR2 YYREEE (reference sequence). After removal of 2 bases from V and 2 bases from J, the junction contained 7 bases not matched to a gene. The CDR3 is made up of 16 amino acids. CDR3 loop: CASSFVRAGGQETQYF. In DNA, the CDR3 is TGTGCCAGCAGCTTTGTTCGGGCGGGGGGGCAAGAGACCCAGTACTTC.

The V gene is TRBV12-5, the J gene TRBJ1-3; 7 positions agree with TRBD1. The CDR3 has 15 amino acids. Germline values: CDR1 LGHNT, CDR2 FRNRAP. With V trimmed by 6 bases and J by 4 bases, 9 bases remained unmatched. The CDR3 DNA reads TGTGCTAGTGGAGCTGGGACAGACAGGGGAAACACCATATATTTT. Amino acids: CASGAGTDRGNTIYF.

In its sample, this clone was seen once. V gene TRBV5-1 combines with J gene TRBJ2-2; D call uncertain. Trimming took off 4 bases at V and 4 bases at J, with 11 bases between the two ends. The CDR3 runs 14 residues. Germline-derived CDR1 and CDR2 are SGHRS and YFSETQ. The CDR3 nucleotides read TGCGCCAGCAGCCCTAAAGCCTCCACCGGGGAGCTGTTTTTT. Translated, it gives CASSPKASTGELFF.

The rearrangement uses TRBV11-3 and TRBJ2-5; TRBD1 aligns across 10 bases. This CDR3 comprises 15 residues. Germline V gene data show CDR1 as SGHNT and CDR2 as YENEEA. Unmatched junction bases numbered 7, after V lost 4 bases and J lost 5 bases. CDR3 protein: CASSSGTGVWETQYF. The CDR3 DNA is TGTGCCAGCAGCTCCGGGACAGGGGTTTGGGAGACCCAGTACTTC.

The DNA for the CDR3 is TGTGCCAGCAGAAAGGGACAGGCGTCCTACGAGCAGTACTTC. The encoded protein is CASRKGQASYEQYF. This sequence joins TRBV6-5 and TRBJ2-7, with 8 bases lining up with TRBD1. There are 14 residues in the CDR3. Trimming at V came to 6 bases and at J to 1 base, leaving 5 bases not matched to a gene. Per the germline V gene, CDR1 is MNHEY and CDR2 is SVGAGI.

With regard to this clone: The sample has other DNA sequences that encode this CDR3 too. This chain connects TRBV28 to TRBJ1-2; D unresolved. CDR1 MDHEN and CDR2 SYDVKM come from the germline V gene. V lost 1 base and J 5 bases, leaving 5 bases between the germline ends. The CDR3 totals 12 residues. In nucleotides, the CDR3 is TGTGCCAGCAGTTTATCCGGTTATGGCTACACCTTC. Residues: CASSLSGYGYTF.

This sequence joins TRBV19 and TRBJ1-2, with 9 positions matching TRBD1. Germline V gene sequence: CDR1 LNHDA, CDR2 SQIVND (reference sequence). The J segment lost 3 bases and the V segment lost 4 bases, leaving 6 bases of the junction unmatched. The CDR3 sequence is 15 residues long. CDR3 in amino acids: CASSTRDRVYYGYTF. The CDR3 region has the DNA TGTGCCAGTAGTACCCGGGACAGGGTTTACTATGGCTACACCTTC.

This chain joins TRBV3-1 (or the pseudogene TRBV3-2) and TRBJ1-2; TRBD1 matches at 7 bases. The V gene's germline CDR1 is LGHDT and CDR2 YNNKEL (reference sequence). V lost 4 bases and J lost 8; bases outside the gene matches: 7. The CDR3 runs 13 residues. The CDR3 DNA sequence: TGTGCCAGCAGCCGTGACAGGGCGGGAGGCTACACCTTC. Its protein product is CASSRDRAGGYTF.

In this sample, this clone turned up once. The chain is built from TRBV2 and TRBJ2-1; 11 bases match TRBD2. V trimming: 3 bases; J trimming: 7 bases; junction bases outside the gene matches: 5. From germline, CDR1 is SNHLY and CDR2 FYNNEI. CDR3 length: 15 amino acids. The CDR3 sequence is CASSDASGGPNEQFF. CDR3 coding DNA: TGTGCCAGCAGTGATGCTAGCGGGGGGCCAAATGAGCAGTTCTTC.

This clone was recorded once. The V and J genes are TRBV11-2 and TRBJ1-2; TRBD1 aligns across 8 bases. CDR1 and CDR2 from the germline V gene are SGHAT and FQNNGV. V was clipped by 5 bases and J by 4 bases; unmatched bases: 3. The CDR3 length is 13 residues. The CDR3 DNA reads as TGTGCCAGCAGCCCCGACAGGGGCTATGGCTACACCTTC. Its protein is CASSPDRGYGYTF.

The rearrangement uses TRBV10-1 and TRBJ1-1; unclear D gene. The CDR3 runs 14 residues. The V end lost 0 bases, the J end lost 1 base, and 6 bases lay between the germline ends. CDR1 is WNHNN, CDR2 SYGVQD, per germline (reference sequence). The CDR3 protein is CASSESGRNTEAFF. CDR3 bases: TGCGCCAGCAGTGAGTCGGGCCGGAACACTGAAGCTTTCTTT.

The chain has TRBV3-1 (or the pseudogene TRBV3-2) and TRBJ1-1; D is unresolved. Trimming shortened V by 2 bases and J by 0 bases, and 16 bases separated the two germline ends. The CDR3 sequence is 17 residues long. Germline V CDR1 and CDR2: LGHDT, YNNKEL (reference sequence). DNA for the CDR3: TGTGCCAGCAGCCAACGCTGGTCGGCGGGTTTGAACACTGAAGCTTTCTTT. It yields the protein CASSQRWSAGLNTEAFF.

The chain carries TRBV18 and TRBJ2-7; 12 nucleotides align to TRBD2. The CDR3 sequence is 15 residues long. V dropped 2 bases and J dropped 4; count of bases not matched to a gene: 3. Germline V gene sequence: CDR1 KGHSH, CDR2 LQKENI. This CDR3 is CASSPTSGGSYEQYF. The CDR3 DNA sequence: TGTGCCAGCTCACCAACTAGCGGGGGGTCTTACGAGCAGTACTTC.

This chain connects TRBV27 to TRBJ1-5, with a weak D call TRBD1 (5 bases). This CDR3 is 15 amino acids long. The germline V gene encodes CDR1 MNHEY and CDR2 SMNVEV (reference sequence). V was clipped by 5 bases and J by 5 bases, with 16 bases between them. The CDR3 sequence is CASSPRDGAYQPQHF. CDR3 DNA: TGTGCCAGCAGTCCCAGGGATGGGGCCTATCAGCCCCAGCATTTT.

The rearrangement links TRBV5-6 to TRBJ2-7; 9 bases are shared with TRBD2. V trimming: 0 bases; J trimming: 0 bases; junction bases outside the gene matches: 4. The CDR3 length is 16 residues. Per the germline V gene, CDR1 is SGHDT and CDR2 is YYEEEE. The CDR3 coding sequence is TGTGCCAGCAGCTTGGTCGGTAGCGGGGGCTCCTACGAGCAGTACTTC. It translates to CASSLVGSGGSYEQYF.

This clone was observed a handful of times. CDR3 bases: TGTGCCAGCGGTGGACAGGGATTAGGGGCTTTCTTT. Residues: CASGGQGLGAFF. This chain joins TRBV3-1 (or the pseudogene TRBV3-2) and TRBJ1-1; 8 nucleotides agree with TRBD1. CDR1 is LGHDT, CDR2 YNNKEL, per germline (reference sequence). The CDR3 covers 12 residues. Unmatched junction bases numbered 10, after V lost 8 bases and J lost 11 bases.